This T cell receptor beta chain was identified in a study of CD4 and CD8 cells across lung adenocarcinoma regions. Each CDR3 protein is one row after TCRdb ran MiXCR on the PCR reads. Among roughly 7,000 distinct CDR3 sequences listed, about 51% were seen once. CDR3 length: 14 amino acids. Germline trimming cut 4 bases from V and 9 bases from J; bases unmatched to any gene: 8. Germline V lookup: CDR1 LGHDT, CDR2 YNNKEL (reference sequence). Samples came from patients with localized non-small cell lung adenocarcinoma. The receptor was isolated from a female donor with lung adenocarcinoma. The CD4 and CD8 labels of this study may be unreliable. The sample was CD8+ T cells from the center of a lung tumor. V usage is TRBV3-1 and J usage is TRBJ2-1, with 8 bases fitting TRBD1. This chain's CDR3 is CASSPISGGGEQFF. CDR3 nucleotide sequence: TGTGCCAGCAGCCCAATTTCAGGGGGCGGTGAGCAGTTCTTC.